One sample yielded the 20 T cell receptor beta chains listed below, sequenced in a study of naive and memory T cell subsets. An equimolar mix of two oligonucleotides served as the beta constant-region primer for TRBC1 and TRBC2. MiXCR, run by TCRdb on the UMI-ligation and nested PCR reads, gives a single entry per CDR3 protein. The repertoire consists of 130,000 to 150,000 distinct CDR3 sequences, with 15% to 20% occurring once and the leading ten covering roughly 0.13%. The sequencing input was naive CD4+ T cells from blood. These receptors all come from a human donor in good health.

The table lists this clonotype with a few counts. The V call is TRBV6-2 or TRBV6-3, the J call TRBJ2-3; 8 bases agree with TRBD1. The ends lost 2 bases at V and 6 bases at J; junction bases unmatched: 4. Germline V gene sequence: CDR1 MNHEY, CDR2 SVGEGT. The CDR3 has 14 amino acids. The CDR3 sequence: CASSYEAGGDTQYF. CDR3 sequence (DNA): TGTGCCAGCAGTTACGAGGCAGGGGGCGATACGCAGTATTTT.

There are a few counts of this clonotype. The chain has TRBV6-1 and TRBJ1-1, with D perhaps TRBD1 (5 bases). CDR3 length equals 14 residues. The V end lost 7 bases, the J end lost 6 bases, and 18 bases lay between the germline ends. Germline-derived CDR1 and CDR2 are MNHNS and SASEGT. As DNA, the CDR3 is TGTGCCAGCATCACAGGTAGGGGCGCTCCTGAAGCTTTCTTT. It is translated as CASITGRGAPEAFF.

This clonotype has more than one count but fewer than ten. The genes are TRBV4-3 and TRBJ2-7, with TRBD2 as a possible D gene (6 bases). The CDR3 consists of 16 residues. CDR1 LGHNA and CDR2 YSLEER come from the germline V gene. V dropped 2 bases and J dropped 6 bases, with 20 bases sitting between them. CDR3 nucleotide sequence: TGCGCCAGCAGCCAATTCGGGGCGGAGGGGAAAAGCGAGCAGTACTTC. This sequence encodes CASSQFGAEGKSEQYF.

The chain recombines TRBV4-1 with TRBJ2-4, with D hard to call. Per germline, CDR1 MGHRA and CDR2 YSYEKL. Trimming removed 0 bases from V and 11 bases from J, with 14 bases in between. The CDR3 is 14 residues long. Here the CDR3 DNA reads TGCGCCAGCAGCCAAGATAATGCACGGATCCTTCAGTACTTC. It codes for CASSQDNARILQYF.

The rearrangement uses TRBV19 and TRBJ2-2; perhaps TRBD2 as D (6 bases). Germline assignment: CDR1 LNHDA and CDR2 SQIVND (reference sequence). Trimming pared 4 bases from V and 4 bases from J, leaving 16 bases between. There are 16 residues in the CDR3. The CDR3 loop reads CASSSESGSFTGELFF. In DNA form, the CDR3 reads TGTGCCAGTAGTAGCGAATCCGGGAGTTTCACCGGGGAGCTGTTTTTT.

The V and J genes are TRBV5-1 and TRBJ2-1; D unresolved. The CDR3 extends over 13 amino acids. Germline V gene sequence: CDR1 SGHRS, CDR2 YFSETQ. V was clipped by 5 bases and J by 9 bases, with 15 bases between them. CDR3 bases: TGCGCCAGCAGACCAGGACCCCTCGGTGAGCAGTTCTTC. It codes for CASRPGPLGEQFF.

The chain has TRBV15 and TRBJ2-4; TRBD2 is a possible D gene (6 bases). CDR1 and CDR2 from the germline V gene are LNHNV and YYDKDF (reference sequence). Deletions cut 2 bases from V and 15 bases from J, with 17 bases between. There are 13 residues in the CDR3. DNA for the CDR3: TGTGCCACCAGCAGACTCCGGGACTCCGCCCGGTACTTC. This gives the protein CATSRLRDSARYF.

This clonotype was observed many times. This rearrangement joins TRBV30 to TRBJ1-1, with D tentatively TRBD1 (6 bases). V lost 3 bases to trimming and J lost 3 bases, with 11 bases between them. There are 13 residues in the CDR3. Per germline, CDR1 GTSNPN and CDR2 SVGIG (reference sequence). Written as DNA, the CDR3 is TGTGCCTGGAGGGGAACAGGGCACACTGAAGCTTTCTTT. Protein product: CAWRGTGHTEAFF.

This rearrangement joins TRBV6-5 to TRBJ2-1; 9 nucleotides match TRBD2. CDR1 and CDR2 (germline): MNHEY, SVGAGI. V shed 6 bases and J 4 bases; nucleotides not matched to a gene: 10. The CDR3 has 16 amino acids. CDR3 sequence: CASRPRTSGRYNEQFF. Written as DNA, the CDR3 is TGTGCCAGCAGACCTAGAACGAGCGGGAGGTACAATGAGCAGTTCTTC.

CDR3 sequence reads: CASSENRGNEKLFF. CDR3 DNA sequence: TGTGCCAGCAGTGAAAATCGGGGTAATGAAAAACTGTTTTTT. The chain couples TRBV6-1 to TRBJ1-4; no clear D gene. The CDR3 length is 14 residues. Germline V CDR1 and CDR2: MNHNS, SASEGT. With 2 bases removed from V and 4 bases from J, the gap between germline ends came to 8 bases.

This clonotype was found a few times. The chain links TRBV7-8 to TRBJ2-3; D uncertain. V lost 8 bases to trimming and J lost 3 bases, with 12 bases between them. CDR3 size: 13 residues. The germline V gene has CDR1 SGHVS and CDR2 FQNEAQ. The CDR3 nucleotides read TGTGCCAGCCATGGCATCGGGACAGATACGCAGTATTTT. Translated: CASHGIGTDTQYF.

This clonotype was observed a few times. This chain connects TRBV29-1 to TRBJ2-4; 7 bases line up with TRBD2. Germline V gene data show CDR1 as SQVTM and CDR2 as ANQGSEA. V trimming: 3 bases; J trimming: 3 bases; junction bases outside the gene matches: 17. The CDR3 covers 18 residues. The chain's CDR3 is CSVEGGPRGPRGKNIQYF. The CDR3 DNA follows: TGCAGCGTTGAGGGAGGGCCGAGAGGCCCTCGGGGCAAAAACATTCAGTACTTC.

The chain employs TRBV16 and TRBJ1-5; the D is unclear. Germline CDR1 is KGHSY and CDR2 is FQNENV. The V end lost 0 bases, the J end lost 7 bases, and 16 bases lay between the germline ends. The CDR3 extends over 16 amino acids. The CDR3 loop is CASSQSGDPGSQPQHF. CDR3 nucleotides: TGTGCCAGCAGCCAATCGGGTGATCCGGGAAGCCAGCCCCAGCATTTT. The entire variable domain, with the rest obtained from reference TRBV16 and TRBJ1-5, is as follows: GEEVAQTPKHLVRGEGQKAKLYCAPIKGHSYVFWYQQVLKNEFKFLISFQNENVFDETGMPKERFSAKCLPNSPCSLEIQATKLEDSAVYFCASSQSGDPGSQPQHFGDGTRLSIL.

The chain couples TRBV10-3 to TRBJ2-7; TRBD2 agrees at 11 bases. With 6 bases clipped from V and 3 bases from J, the junction kept 7 bases outside the gene matches. Germline values: CDR1 ENHRY, CDR2 SYGVKD. This CDR3 region has 15 residues. The CDR3 DNA reads TGTGCCATCAGCTCTACACTAGCGGGAGACTACGAGCAGTACTTC. Protein: CAISSTLAGDYEQYF.

The chain joins TRBV6-2 or TRBV6-3 to TRBJ2-7, with unresolved D. In germline, CDR1 is MNHEY, CDR2 SVGEGT. The CDR3 is made up of 15 amino acids. V lost 0 bases and J 0 bases, leaving 9 bases between the germline ends. CDR3 sequence (DNA): TGTGCCAGCAGTTACTCTGAAAGGTCCTCCTACGAGCAGTACTTC. It encodes CASSYSERSSYEQYF.

This clonotype has a handful of counts. The chain's CDR3 is CAGGQGADTQYF. In DNA form, the CDR3 reads TGTGCCGGAGGACAGGGGGCAGATACGCAGTATTTT. V and J are TRBV12-3 or TRBV12-4 and TRBJ2-3; TRBD1 matches at 10 bases. The junction had 3 bases not matched to a gene; V was cut back by 11 bases and J by 4 bases. This CDR3 region has 12 residues.

This rearrangement joins TRBV20-1 to TRBJ2-7, with D tentatively TRBD1 (8 bases). Deletions cut 3 bases from V and 2 bases from J, with 14 bases between. Germline V gene lookup returns CDR1 DFQATT and CDR2 SNEGSKA (reference sequence). The CDR3 is 14 residues long. The CDR3 protein is CSARTGEGTYEQYF. The DNA for the CDR3 is TGCAGTGCTAGGACAGGGGAGGGAACCTACGAGCAGTACTTC.

The gene calls are TRBV5-1 and TRBJ2-5; TRBD1 matches at 7 bases. The CDR3 extends over 15 amino acids. From germline, CDR1 is SGHRS and CDR2 YFSETQ. Trimming at V came to 0 bases and at J to 1 base, leaving 3 bases not matched to a gene. The CDR3 sequence: CASSLVGDSQETQYF. The CDR3 DNA follows: TGCGCCAGCAGCTTGGTGGGGGACAGCCAAGAGACCCAGTACTTC.

V and J are TRBV12-3 or TRBV12-4 and TRBJ1-2, with TRBD1 identical over 7 bases. This CDR3 is built from 14 residues. V lost 3 bases, J lost 2 bases, and 3 bases stayed unmatched. CDR3 bases: TGTGCCAGCAGTTTTATGACAGGGAACTATGGCTACACCTTC. Protein product: CASSFMTGNYGYTF.

This clonotype was seen more than once but under ten times. The J gene is TRBJ2-1, the V gene TRBV14; TRBD1 or TRBD2 may be the D gene (6 bases each). The CDR3 sequence is 17 residues long. CDR1 and CDR2 (germline): SGHDN, FVKESK. V was cut by 0 bases and J by 0 bases, with 12 bases left in between. CDR3 sequence (DNA): TGTGCCAGCAGCCAAGATAGGGGGGTGGACTCCTACAATGAGCAGTTCTTC. Residues: CASSQDRGVDSYNEQFF.